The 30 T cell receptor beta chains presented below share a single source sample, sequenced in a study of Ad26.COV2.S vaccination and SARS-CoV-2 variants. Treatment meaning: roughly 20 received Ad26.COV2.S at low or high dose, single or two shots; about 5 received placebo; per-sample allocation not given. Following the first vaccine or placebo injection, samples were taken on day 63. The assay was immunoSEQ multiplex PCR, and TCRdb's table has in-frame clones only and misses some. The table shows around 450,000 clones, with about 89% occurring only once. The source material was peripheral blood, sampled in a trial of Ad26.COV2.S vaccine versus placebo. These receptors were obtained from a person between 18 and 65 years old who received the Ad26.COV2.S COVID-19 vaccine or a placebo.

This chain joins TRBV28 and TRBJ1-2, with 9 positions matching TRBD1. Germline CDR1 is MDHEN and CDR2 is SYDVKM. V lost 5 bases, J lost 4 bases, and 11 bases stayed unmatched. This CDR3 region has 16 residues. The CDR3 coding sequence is TGTGCCAGCAGTGTCCCGGGACAGGGCCTGTTCTATGGCTACACCTTC. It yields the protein CASSVPGQGLFYGYTF.

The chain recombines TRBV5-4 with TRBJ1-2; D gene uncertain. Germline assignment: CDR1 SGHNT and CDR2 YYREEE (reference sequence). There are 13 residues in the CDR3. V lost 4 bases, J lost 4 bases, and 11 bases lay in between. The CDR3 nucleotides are TGTGCCAGCAGCGCCGAGACAAGCTATGGCTACACCTTC. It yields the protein CASSAETSYGYTF. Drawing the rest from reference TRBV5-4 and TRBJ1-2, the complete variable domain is ETGVTQSPTHLIKTRGQQVTLRCSSQSGHNTVSWYQQALGQGPQFIFQYYREEENGRGNFPPRFSGLQFPNYSSELNVNALELDDSALYLCASSAETSYGYTFGSGTRLTVV.

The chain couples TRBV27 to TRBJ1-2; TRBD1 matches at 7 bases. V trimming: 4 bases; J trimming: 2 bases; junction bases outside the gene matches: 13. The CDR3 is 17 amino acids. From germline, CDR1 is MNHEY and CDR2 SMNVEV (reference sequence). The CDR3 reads CASSSLVTTGTNYGYTF. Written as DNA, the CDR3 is TGTGCCAGCAGTTCCCTCGTCACGACAGGGACCAACTATGGCTACACCTTC.

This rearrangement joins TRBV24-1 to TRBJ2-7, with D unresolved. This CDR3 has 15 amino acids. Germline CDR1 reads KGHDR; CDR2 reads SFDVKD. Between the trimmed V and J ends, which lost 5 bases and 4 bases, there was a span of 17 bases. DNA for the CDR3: TGTGCCACCAGTGCCGGTGAGGTGGCGCTTTACGAGCAGTACTTC. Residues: CATSAGEVALYEQYF.

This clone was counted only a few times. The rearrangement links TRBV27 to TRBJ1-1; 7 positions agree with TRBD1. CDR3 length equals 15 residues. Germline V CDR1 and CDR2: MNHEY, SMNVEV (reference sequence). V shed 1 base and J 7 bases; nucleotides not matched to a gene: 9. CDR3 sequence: CASSLYSGGVREAFF. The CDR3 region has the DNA TGTGCCAGCAGTTTATACTCAGGGGGAGTCCGTGAAGCTTTCTTT.

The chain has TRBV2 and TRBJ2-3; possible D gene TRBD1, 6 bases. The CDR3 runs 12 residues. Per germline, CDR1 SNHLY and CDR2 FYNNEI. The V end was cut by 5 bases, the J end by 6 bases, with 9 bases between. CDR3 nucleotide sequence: TGTGCCAGCAGTAACAGGGCTGATACGCAGTATTTT. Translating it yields CASSNRADTQYF. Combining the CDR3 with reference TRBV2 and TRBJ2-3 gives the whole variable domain EPEVTQTPSHQVTQMGQEVILRCVPISNHLYFYWYRQILGQKVEFLVSFYNNEISEKSEIFDDQFSVERPDGSNFTLKIRSTKLEDSAMYFCASSNRADTQYFGPGTRLTVL.

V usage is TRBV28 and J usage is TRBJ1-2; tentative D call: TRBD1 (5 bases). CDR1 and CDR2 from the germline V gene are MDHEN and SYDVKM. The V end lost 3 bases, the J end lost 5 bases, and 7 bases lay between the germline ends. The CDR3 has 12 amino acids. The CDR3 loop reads CASSFSGYGYTF. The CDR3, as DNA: TGTGCCAGCAGTTTTTCAGGGTATGGCTACACCTTC.

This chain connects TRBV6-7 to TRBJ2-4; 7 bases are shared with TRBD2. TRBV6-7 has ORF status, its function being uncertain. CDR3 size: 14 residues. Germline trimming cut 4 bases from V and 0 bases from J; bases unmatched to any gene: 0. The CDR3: CASSCGGAKNIQYF. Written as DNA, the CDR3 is TGTGCCAGCAGTTGCGGGGGAGCCAAAAACATTCAGTACTTC.

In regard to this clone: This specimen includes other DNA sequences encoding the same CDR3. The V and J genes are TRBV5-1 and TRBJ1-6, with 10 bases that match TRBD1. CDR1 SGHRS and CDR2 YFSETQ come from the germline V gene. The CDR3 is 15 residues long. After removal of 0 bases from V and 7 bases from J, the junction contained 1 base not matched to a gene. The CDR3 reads CASSLGQGANSPLHF. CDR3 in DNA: TGCGCCAGCAGCTTGGGACAGGGGGCGAATTCACCCCTCCACTTT.

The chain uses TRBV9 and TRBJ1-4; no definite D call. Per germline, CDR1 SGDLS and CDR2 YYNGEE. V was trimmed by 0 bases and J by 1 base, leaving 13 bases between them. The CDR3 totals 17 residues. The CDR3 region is CASSVGVSVGTNEKLFF. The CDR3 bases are TGTGCCAGCAGCGTAGGGGTTTCAGTAGGAACTAATGAAAAACTGTTTTTT.

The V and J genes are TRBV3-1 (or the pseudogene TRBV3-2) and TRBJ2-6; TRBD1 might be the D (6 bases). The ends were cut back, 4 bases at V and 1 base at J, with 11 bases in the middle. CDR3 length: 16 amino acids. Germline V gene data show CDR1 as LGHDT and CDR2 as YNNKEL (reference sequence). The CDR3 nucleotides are TGTGCCAGCAGCCCCGGGCAGGGGTCTGGGGCCAACGTCCTGACTTTC. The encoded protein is CASSPGQGSGANVLTF.

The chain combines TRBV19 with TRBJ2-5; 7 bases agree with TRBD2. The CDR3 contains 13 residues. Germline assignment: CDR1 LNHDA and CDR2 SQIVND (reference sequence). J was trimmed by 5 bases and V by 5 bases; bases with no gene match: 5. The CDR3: CASSSTGRETQYF. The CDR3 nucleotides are TGTGCCAGTAGTTCTACCGGGAGGGAGACCCAGTACTTC. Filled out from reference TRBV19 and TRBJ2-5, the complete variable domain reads DGGITQSPKYLFRKEGQNVTLSCEQNLNHDAMYWYRQDPGQGLRLIYYSQIVNDFQKGDIAEGYSVSREKKESFPLTVTSAQKNPTAFYLCASSSTGRETQYFGPGTRLLVL.

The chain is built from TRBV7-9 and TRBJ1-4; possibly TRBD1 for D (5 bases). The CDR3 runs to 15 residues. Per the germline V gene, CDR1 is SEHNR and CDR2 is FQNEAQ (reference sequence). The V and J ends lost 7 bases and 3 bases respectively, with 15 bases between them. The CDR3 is CASTSRGLANEKLFF. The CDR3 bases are TGTGCCAGCACCTCGAGGGGTCTGGCTAATGAAAAACTGTTTTTT.

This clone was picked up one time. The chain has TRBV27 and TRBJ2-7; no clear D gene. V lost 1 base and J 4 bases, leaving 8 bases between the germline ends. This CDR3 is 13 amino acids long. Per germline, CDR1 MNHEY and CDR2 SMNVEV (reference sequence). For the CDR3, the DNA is TGTGCCAGCAGTTTATACTGGGCGTACGAGCAGTACTTC. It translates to CASSLYWAYEQYF.

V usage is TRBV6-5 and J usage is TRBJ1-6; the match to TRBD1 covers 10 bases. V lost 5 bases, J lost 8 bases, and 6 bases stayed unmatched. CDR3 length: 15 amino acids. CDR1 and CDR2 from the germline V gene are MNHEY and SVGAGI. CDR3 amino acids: CASSSPTGGYSPLHF. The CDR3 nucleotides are TGTGCCAGCAGTAGCCCGACAGGGGGCTATTCACCCCTCCACTTT.

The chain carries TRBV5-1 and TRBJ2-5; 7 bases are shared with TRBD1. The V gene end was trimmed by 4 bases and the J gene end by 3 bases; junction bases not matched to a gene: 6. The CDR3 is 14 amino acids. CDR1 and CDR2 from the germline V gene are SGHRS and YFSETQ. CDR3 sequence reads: CASSGTGVEETQYF. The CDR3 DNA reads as TGCGCCAGCAGCGGAACAGGGGTGGAAGAGACCCAGTACTTC.

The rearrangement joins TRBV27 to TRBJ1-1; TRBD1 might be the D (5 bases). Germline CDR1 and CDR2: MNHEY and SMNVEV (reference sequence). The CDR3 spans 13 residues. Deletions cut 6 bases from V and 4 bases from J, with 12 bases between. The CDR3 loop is CASRLSGGTEAFF. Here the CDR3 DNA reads TGTGCCAGCAGACTCTCGGGGGGCACTGAAGCTTTCTTT.

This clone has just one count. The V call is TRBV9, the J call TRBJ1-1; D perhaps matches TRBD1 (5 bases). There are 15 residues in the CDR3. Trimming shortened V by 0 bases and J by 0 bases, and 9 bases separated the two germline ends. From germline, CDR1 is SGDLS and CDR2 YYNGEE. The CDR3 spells CASSVDDSMNTEAFF. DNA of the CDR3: TGTGCCAGCAGCGTAGATGACAGTATGAACACTGAAGCTTTCTTT.

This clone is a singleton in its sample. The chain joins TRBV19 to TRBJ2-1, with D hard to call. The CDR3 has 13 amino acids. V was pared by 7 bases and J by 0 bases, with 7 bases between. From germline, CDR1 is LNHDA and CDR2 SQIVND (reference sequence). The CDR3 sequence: CASMESSYNEQFF. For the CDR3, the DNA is TGTGCCAGTATGGAGAGCTCCTACAATGAGCAGTTCTTC.

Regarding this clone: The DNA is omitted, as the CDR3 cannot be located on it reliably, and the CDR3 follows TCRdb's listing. CDR3 sequence reads: CASTSAVGEQFF. This rearrangement joins TRBV19 to TRBJ2-1; the D segment call TRBD2 is taken from the table without a DNA check. The CDR3 region is 12 residues in length, termini included. The V gene's germline CDR1 is LNHDA and CDR2 SQIVND (reference sequence).

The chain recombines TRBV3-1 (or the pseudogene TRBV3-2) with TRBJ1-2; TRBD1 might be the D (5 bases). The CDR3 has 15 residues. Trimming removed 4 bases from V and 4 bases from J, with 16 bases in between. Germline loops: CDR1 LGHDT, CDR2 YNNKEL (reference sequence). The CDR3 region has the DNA TGTGCCAGCAGCCTTGGGACGGGACCTATCTATGGCTACACCTTC. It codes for CASSLGTGPIYGYTF.

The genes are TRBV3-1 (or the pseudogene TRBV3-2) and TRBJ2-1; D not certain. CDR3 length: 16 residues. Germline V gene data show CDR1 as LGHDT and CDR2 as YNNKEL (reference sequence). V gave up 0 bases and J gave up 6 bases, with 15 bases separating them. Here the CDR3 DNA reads TGTGCCAGCAGCCAAGATTGGGTCCGTAGCAGCAATGAGCAGTTCTTC. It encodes CASSQDWVRSSNEQFF.

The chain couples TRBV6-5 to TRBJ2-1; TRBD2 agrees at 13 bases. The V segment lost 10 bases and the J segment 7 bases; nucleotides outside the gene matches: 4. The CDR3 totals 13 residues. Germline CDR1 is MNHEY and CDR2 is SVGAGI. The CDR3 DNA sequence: TGTGCCACCCGACTAGCGGGAGGTAATGAGCAGTTCTTC. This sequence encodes CATRLAGGNEQFF.

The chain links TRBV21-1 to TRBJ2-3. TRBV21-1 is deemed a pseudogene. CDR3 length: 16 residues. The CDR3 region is CASSKSRDGSTDTQYF. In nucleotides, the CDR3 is TGTGCCAGCAGCAAAAGCCGGGACGGCAGCACAGATACGCAGTATTTT.

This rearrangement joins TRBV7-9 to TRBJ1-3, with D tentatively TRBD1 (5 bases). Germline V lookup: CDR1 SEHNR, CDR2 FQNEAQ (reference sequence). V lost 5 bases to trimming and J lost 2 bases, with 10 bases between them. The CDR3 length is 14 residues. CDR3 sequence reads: CASSGGGAGNTIYF. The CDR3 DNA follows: TGTGCCAGCAGCGGCGGGGGAGCTGGAAACACCATATATTTT.

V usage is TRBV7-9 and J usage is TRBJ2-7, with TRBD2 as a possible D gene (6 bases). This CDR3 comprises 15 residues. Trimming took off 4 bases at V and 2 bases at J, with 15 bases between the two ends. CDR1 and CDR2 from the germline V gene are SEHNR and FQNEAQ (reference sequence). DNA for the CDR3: TGTGCCAGCAGCTCCACGGAGGGGCACACCTACGAGCAGTACTTC. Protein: CASSSTEGHTYEQYF.

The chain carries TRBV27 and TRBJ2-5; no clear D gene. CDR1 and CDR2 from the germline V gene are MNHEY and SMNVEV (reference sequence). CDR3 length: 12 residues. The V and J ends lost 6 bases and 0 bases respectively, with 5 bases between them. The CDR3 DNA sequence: TGTGCCAGCAGGGGTTACCAAGAGACCCAGTACTTC. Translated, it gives CASRGYQETQYF.

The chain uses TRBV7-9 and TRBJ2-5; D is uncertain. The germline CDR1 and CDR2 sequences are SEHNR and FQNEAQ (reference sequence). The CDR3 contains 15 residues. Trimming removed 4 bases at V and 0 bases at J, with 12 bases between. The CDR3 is CASSSLSRYQETQYF. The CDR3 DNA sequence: TGTGCCAGCAGCTCACTATCCAGGTACCAAGAGACCCAGTACTTC.

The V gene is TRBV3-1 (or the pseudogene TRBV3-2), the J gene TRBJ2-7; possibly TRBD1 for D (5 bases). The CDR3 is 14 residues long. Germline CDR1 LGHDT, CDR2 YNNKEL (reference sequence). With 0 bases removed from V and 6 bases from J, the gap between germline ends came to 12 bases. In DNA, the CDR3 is TGTGCCAGCAGCCAAGATGGGCAGGGCGGCGAGCAGTACTTC. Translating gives CASSQDGQGGEQYF.

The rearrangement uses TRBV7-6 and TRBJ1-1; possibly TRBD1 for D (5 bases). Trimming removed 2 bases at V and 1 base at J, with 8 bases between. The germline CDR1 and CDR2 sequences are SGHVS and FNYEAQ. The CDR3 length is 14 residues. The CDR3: CASSLSRANTEAFF. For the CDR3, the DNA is TGTGCCAGCAGCTTAAGCAGGGCGAACACTGAAGCTTTCTTT.